The rows below give T cell receptor beta chains drawn from one sample of a study of T cell responses to AZD1222 COVID-19 vaccine. Only in-frame clones appear in the TCRdb table, and some are missing; sequencing was by immunoSEQ multiplex PCR. The sample has approximately 84,000 clones; around 90% are singletons. The sample here was peripheral blood, taken on day 0 of AZD1222 vaccination. The receptors derive from an adult in good health. The conserved cysteine and the conserved F or W are not part of the CDR3 here. Each record gives: V gene, J gene, D gene, CDR3 protein. A D gene is named only where the DNA matches it firmly.

V: TRBV29-1
J: TRBJ1-1
D: .
CDR3: SVEAGEAFKAF

V: TRBV3-1/TRBV3-2
J: TRBJ2-7
D: .
CDR3: ASSQGPGSYEQY

V: TRBV7-2
J: TRBJ1-1
D: .
CDR3: ASSLVGSYTEAF

V: TRBV6-5
J: TRBJ2-7
D: TRBD1
CDR3: ATRTGYYEQY

V: TRBV4-3
J: TRBJ2-5
D: .
CDR3: ASSQEWGQETQY

V: TRBV27
J: TRBJ2-2
D: .
CDR3: ASALRDNTGELF

V: TRBV6-5
J: TRBJ2-7
D: TRBD1
CDR3: ASSSAGGVFYEQY

V: TRBV30
J: TRBJ1-4
D: TRBD1
CDR3: AWTMTGYEKLF

V: TRBV7-9
J: TRBJ2-1
D: TRBD2
CDR3: ASSLAGGNEQF

V: TRBV24-1
J: TRBJ2-7
D: .
CDR3: ATSAGGEQY

V: TRBV4-2
J: TRBJ1-1
D: .
CDR3: ASSLEAEAF

V: TRBV3-1/TRBV3-2
J: TRBJ1-2
D: .
CDR3: ASSLKWSKNYGYT

V: TRBV18
J: TRBJ1-1
D: TRBD1
CDR3: ASSWTGLRNTEAF

V: TRBV5-1
J: TRBJ2-2
D: TRBD2
CDR3: ASTLTSGGTGELF

V: TRBV3-1/TRBV3-2
J: TRBJ2-7
D: .
CDR3: ASSQLNWEQY

V: TRBV27
J: TRBJ1-6
D: TRBD1
CDR3: ASSYLGTENSPLH

V: TRBV18
J: TRBJ2-7
D: .
CDR3: ASSPSASSYEQY

V: TRBV7-3
J: TRBJ2-2
D: .
CDR3: ASSHNRRRLF

V: TRBV19
J: TRBJ1-1
D: TRBD1
CDR3: ASSIGPRGTEAF

V: TRBV2
J: TRBJ2-5
D: TRBD2
CDR3: ASRGLAGAPQETQY

V: TRBV7-7
J: TRBJ1-1
D: .
CDR3: ASSFSVNTEAF

V: TRBV6-5
J: TRBJ2-7
D: .
CDR3: ASSYSRGWQPYEQY

V: TRBV10-3
J: TRBJ2-1
D: TRBD2
CDR3: AISEQVAGGPDNEQF

V: TRBV3-1/TRBV3-2
J: TRBJ2-1
D: TRBD2
CDR3: ASSTRAGASYNEQF

V: TRBV30
J: TRBJ1-2
D: TRBD1
CDR3: AWEYRGSNYGYT

V: TRBV29-1
J: TRBJ2-7
D: .
CDR3: SVDGGSYEQY

V: TRBV5-6
J: TRBJ1-2
D: .
CDR3: ASSLPGTHRSYGYT

V: TRBV10-3
J: TRBJ2-5
D: .
CDR3: AISEIYQETQY

V: TRBV2
J: TRBJ2-1
D: .
CDR3: ASGGTEQF

V: TRBV3-1/TRBV3-2
J: TRBJ1-1
D: .
CDR3: ASSYEIGTRGEAF

V: TRBV9
J: TRBJ1-2
D: .
CDR3: ASSVAAGHWAETGGYT

V: TRBV13
J: TRBJ2-3
D: TRBD2
CDR3: ASSLRLAGVTDTQY

V: TRBV7-6
J: TRBJ2-3
D: TRBD2
CDR3: ASSLGLAGVADTQY

V: TRBV19
J: TRBJ1-1
D: .
CDR3: ASSSQGGVMNTEAF

V: TRBV6-5
J: TRBJ1-1
D: TRBD1
CDR3: ASTWDRGNTEAF

V: TRBV4-3
J: TRBJ1-3
D: .
CDR3: ASSQDLPGAGHTIY

V: TRBV6-1
J: TRBJ2-7
D: .
CDR3: ASSEVDGSGGGEQY

V: TRBV6-5
J: TRBJ2-3
D: .
CDR3: ASSYVSGVTDTQY